This T cell receptor (beta chain) was sequenced for a study of T cells in Graves' hyperthyroidism and ophthalmopathy. This clonotype was observed a handful of times. What it binds is unknown. RNA transcripts yielded amplified TCR beta CDR3 regions. The HTBI set primed first-round TCR CDR3 RT-PCR. TCRdb reprocessed the multiplex PCR reads via MiXCR and lists one record per CDR3 protein. The sample shows about 560,000 distinct CDR3 sequences, 16% of them seen only once. From germline, CDR1 is SGHRS and CDR2 YFSETQ. The CDR3 loop spans 14 amino acids. Trimming shortened V by 2 bases and J by 0 bases, and 7 bases separated the two germline ends. Study-wide findings and caveats: Expanded thyroid clonotypes (above 0.001) were mostly also found in blood.

V gene TRBV5-1 combines with J gene TRBJ2-3; D remains unclear. Sequenced material: blood. This TCR came from a woman in her late teens or twenties with Graves' hyperthyroidism. CDR3 nucleotide sequence: TGCGCCAGCAGCTTCCCGGACAGCACAGATACGCAGTATTTT. It translates to CASSFPDSTDTQYF.